This paragraph covers one T cell receptor beta chain sequence. This receptor's antigen is unknown. Receptors were amplified or captured by 10x single-cell sequencing. CSF cells were profiled with 10X Genomics single-cell V(D)J and 5' gene-expression libraries. An Illumina NextSeq550 was used to sequence CSF single-cell TCR libraries. Per the original workflow: V(D)J reads were aligned to the vdj-GRCh38 alts ensemble 2.0.0 reference and processed with the Cell Ranger vdj pipeline. A clonotype was defined as a group of cell barcodes sharing the same set of productive CDR3 nucleotide sequences. Clonotype information was added to Seurat v3.0 gene-expression metadata to link clonality with transcriptional profiles. Any CSF cell with more than 1,800 genes, more than 7,500 UMIs or more than 10% mitochondrial reads was excluded. To identify TCRs with known antigen specificity, CDR3-beta sequences were compared against VDJdb. The network analysis of clone sharing was performed with the R package qgraph and was limited to TCRs that had complete alpha and beta chains. After TCRdb reprocessed the reads, each CDR3 protein sequence was kept as one row, without DNA. The V and J calls come from TCRdb's annotation, not from the publication. The table for this sample records roughly 450 distinct CDR3 sequences. The top ten constitute 40% to 45% of the sample.

Taken from cysteine to phenylalanine, the CDR3 has 13 residues. The protein alone is recorded here. The germline V gene (reference sequence) sets CDR1 to DFQATT and CDR2 to SNEGSKA. The sample is drawn from a study of CD8 T cells in cerebrospinal fluid in Alzheimer's disease (dated by TCRdb to about 2020). About the full investigation: CSF T cell clonal expansion was assessed with two single-cell approaches: plate-based nested PCR sequencing and droplet-based sequencing. The study tested whether clonally expanded T cells were present in cerebrospinal fluid from healthy elderly individuals and from patients with neurodegenerative disease. In the droplet-based CSF analysis comparing patients with controls, roughly nine healthy controls (around 11,000 cells) and roughly nine patients with MCI or Alzheimer's disease (approximately 10,000 cells) were included. CSF gene-expression analysis, which included Parkinson's disease patients, covered fewer than 30 samples in total.

Because antigen-specific T cells had previously been reported in Parkinson's disease blood, the researchers used Parkinson's disease patients as a neurodegenerative disease comparison group. Every participant was in good physical condition and had no acute infectious disease. Biomarkers including neurofilament, amyloid-beta and tau were used to confirm neurodegeneration in the patients. Live CSF cells for droplet-based sequencing were sorted with a live/dead marker. CSF was obtained by lumbar puncture, and immune cells were pelleted by centrifugation at 300g. Each CSF sample was checked for red blood cells, and any sample showing blood contamination was excluded. CSF cells were cryopreserved in freezing medium, frozen overnight at -80 °C, and then stored in liquid nitrogen. Before analysis, CSF samples were stored for less than six months. Broader findings and caveats from the paper: The authors cautioned that detecting EBV-specific TCRs in CSF does not establish a causal link between EBV and Alzheimer's disease. A higher percentage of TCRs was made up by the largest CSF clone in patients with MCI or Alzheimer's disease than in controls. The EBV-specific clones were neither the most highly expanded clones nor enriched among patients. When data were pooled, 4 of 6 Alzheimer's patients but only 1 of 10 healthy subjects had a highly expanded clone, defined as at least 3% of TCRs. The overall clonality comparison included only samples with detectable clones (11 healthy, 5 MCI, 5 AD, 6 PD).

Specimen: cerebrospinal fluid. In this chain, TRBV20-1 is recombined with TRBJ1-1; TCRdb's D gene call, TRBD1, goes unchecked for lack of DNA. This TCR derives from a human donor with Parkinson's disease. This receptor has the CDR3 CSASSGRDTEAFF.